Given below is one T cell receptor (beta chain) in context. CDR3 length: 15 amino acids. Germline V gene lookup returns CDR1 SGHRS and CDR2 YFSETQ. Losses at the gene ends were 4 bases for V and 5 bases for J; bases not matched to a gene: 8. The sample comes from a study of cytomegalovirus exposure and HLA in healthy donors. Primers for the PCR totalled 60 Vbeta and 13 Jbeta. TCRdb's copy holds only in-frame clones and misses some; the assay was immunoSEQ multiplex PCR. The sample consists of just over 150,000 clones, 77% of them appearing once. This TCR was recovered from a woman under 40 in good health and CMV-seronegative. The source material was PBMCs. The rearrangement joins TRBV5-1 to TRBJ2-1; 8 bases fit TRBD2. The CDR3 DNA reads TGCGCCAGCAGCCCCACGACCGGGGGGGACAATGAGCAGTTCTTC. This sequence encodes CASSPTTGGDNEQFF.